This is a list of T cell receptor beta chains from one sample in a study of blood T cell repertoires in COVID-19. The repertoire was sequenced with immunoSEQ multiplex PCR; TCRdb's copy has only in-frame clones and lacks some. Of about 290,000 clones in the sample, 75% to 90% are singletons; the top ten hold 1.7%. Source material: PBMCs or T cells enriched from blood (not recorded which). The receptor source for this set is a woman between 35 and 50 years old who had recovered from COVID-19. Both conserved end residues are part of each CDR3. The D gene is left open where the match is weak. A row's size may be missing; if present it is once, few, many or a size class.

clone size	D gene	J gene	V gene	CDR3 protein	CDR3 DNA
NA	NA	TRBJ1-2	TRBV5-5	CASSFTNWGQEGYTF	TGTGCCAGCAGCTTCACAAATTGGGGGCAGGAAGGCTACACCTTC
NA	TRBD2	TRBJ2-1	TRBV10-3	CAISGAGDSYNEQFF	TGTGCCATCAGTGGAGCGGGAGACTCCTACAATGAGCAGTTCTTC
NA	TRBD1	TRBJ1-2	TRBV6-2/TRBV6-3	CASRPTGGNGYTF	TGTGCCAGCAGACCTACAGGGGGAAATGGCTACACCTTC
once	NA	TRBJ2-7	TRBV5-8	CASSLTISEQYF	TGTGCCAGCAGCTTGACTATTAGCGAGCAGTACTTC
NA	NA	TRBJ2-3	TRBV7-2	CASSLGARPIVDTQYF	TGTGCCAGCAGCTTAGGTGCCAGGCCAATTGTAGATACGCAGTATTTT
NA	NA	TRBJ2-7	TRBV7-9	CASSLRSYEQYF	TGTGCCAGCAGCTTACGGAGCTACGAGCAGTACTTC
NA	NA	TRBJ2-3	TRBV9	CASSVDRGTDTQYF	TGTGCCAGCAGCGTAGATCGCGGCACAGATACGCAGTATTTT
NA	TRBD1	TRBJ2-1	TRBV15	CATSRDRTGNNEQFF	TGTGCCACCAGCAGAGATAGGACAGGAAACAATGAGCAGTTCTTC
NA	TRBD1	TRBJ2-7	TRBV9	CASGGTGSSYEQYF	TGTGCCAGCGGGGGGACAGGTTCTTCCTACGAGCAGTACTTC
NA	TRBD1	TRBJ1-4	TRBV5-1	CASTLRGAGRLFF	TGCGCCAGCACACTCAGGGGGGCTGGGCGACTGTTTTTT
NA	NA	TRBJ2-6	TRBV4-3	CASSQEGDGGSRVLTF	TGCGCCAGCAGCCAAGAAGGGGACGGAGGGTCACGCGTCCTGACTTTC
once	NA	TRBJ1-1	TRBV27	CASSLYQRNTEAFF	TGTGCCAGCAGTTTATACCAGCGAAACACTGAAGCTTTCTTT
NA	TRBD1	TRBJ1-5	TRBV25-1	CASSPGGRSNQPQHF	TGTGCCAGCAGTCCAGGGGGTAGAAGCAATCAGCCCCAGCATTTT
NA	NA	TRBJ1-6	TRBV5-4	CASSLITGSNSPLHF	TGTGCCAGCAGCCTCATAACTGGGAGCAATTCACCCCTCCACTTT
NA	NA	TRBJ1-6	TRBV6-5	CASRVQLHGYSPLHF	TGTGCCAGCAGGGTTCAGTTACACGGGTATTCACCCCTCCACTTT
NA	NA	TRBJ1-5	TRBV2	CASSARGAGSNQPQHF	TGTGCCAGCAGTGCCCGGGGAGCGGGAAGCAATCAGCCCCAGCATTTT
NA	NA	TRBJ1-4	TRBV18	CASSPGGRGGVKLFF	TGTGCCAGCTCACCAGGTGGGAGGGGAGGCGTAAAACTGTTTTTT
once	TRBD2	TRBJ2-7	TRBV7-2	CASSSHALTSGRGNEQYF	TGTGCCAGCAGCTCCCATGCCTTGACTAGCGGGAGAGGTAACGAGCAGTACTTC
NA	TRBD2	TRBJ2-3	TRBV7-2	CASSTGLAGVKTDTQYF	TGTGCCAGCAGCACGGGACTAGCGGGAGTGAAGACAGATACGCAGTATTTT
NA	NA	TRBJ1-4	TRBV6-5	CASSYSTANEKLFF	TGTGCCAGCAGTTACTCGACAGCTAATGAAAAACTGTTTTTT
few	TRBD1	TRBJ2-2	TRBV9	CASSVYGTAGNTGELFF	TGTGCCAGCAGCGTCTACGGGACAGCCGGGAACACCGGGGAGCTGTTTTTT
NA	TRBD1	TRBJ2-2	TRBV30	CAWTYRGYTGELFF	TGTGCCTGGACGTACAGGGGGTATACCGGGGAGCTGTTTTTT
NA	TRBD2	TRBJ2-5	TRBV7-2	CASSPYSGSIYF	TGTGCCAGCAGCCCTTATAGCGGGAGTATATACTTC
NA	NA	TRBJ1-2	TRBV7-2	CASSPTQGWYGYTF	TGTGCCAGCAGCCCGACCCAGGGGTGGTATGGCTACACCTTC
NA	NA	TRBJ1-1	TRBV2	CASSEGRIVAEAFF	TGTGCCAGCAGTGAGGGCCGTATAGTAGCTGAAGCTTTCTTT
NA	NA	TRBJ1-6	TRBV28	CASSLAPGLLHF	TGTGCCAGCAGTTTAGCCCCGGGTCTCCTCCACTTT
NA	NA	TRBJ1-5	TRBV19	CASSTGQGEPQHF	TGTGCCAGTAGCACAGGTCAAGGGGAGCCCCAGCATTTT
few	TRBD1	TRBJ1-2	TRBV10-1	CARYKTGTSYGYTF	TGCGCCAGATATAAGACAGGGACTAGCTATGGCTACACCTTC
NA	NA	TRBJ2-5	TRBV18	CASSPSYQGRETQYF	TGTGCCAGCTCACCAAGTTATCAAGGGAGAGAGACCCAGTACTTC